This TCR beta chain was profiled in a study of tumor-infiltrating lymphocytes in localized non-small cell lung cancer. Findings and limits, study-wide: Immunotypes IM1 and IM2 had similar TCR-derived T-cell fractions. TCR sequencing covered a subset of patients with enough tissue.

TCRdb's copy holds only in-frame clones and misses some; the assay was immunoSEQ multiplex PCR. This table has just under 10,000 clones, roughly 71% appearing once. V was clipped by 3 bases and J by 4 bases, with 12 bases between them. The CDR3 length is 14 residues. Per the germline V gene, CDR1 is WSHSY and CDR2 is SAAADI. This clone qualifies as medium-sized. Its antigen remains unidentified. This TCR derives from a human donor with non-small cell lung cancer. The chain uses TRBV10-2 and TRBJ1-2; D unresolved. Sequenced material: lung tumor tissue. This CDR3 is CASSEGWTAYGYTF. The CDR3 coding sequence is TGCGCCAGCAGTGAAGGTTGGACGGCCTATGGCTACACCTTC.